The 27 T cell receptor beta chains in this list originate from one sample, sequenced in a study of blood T cells in healthy people across ages. The second PCR ran roughly 7 to 11 cycles with a sample-barcoded 5' primer and J-beta primers. TCRdb used MiXCR to reprocess the 5' RACE reads, holding one entry per CDR3 protein. The sample contains over 500,000 distinct CDR3 sequences, 45% to 60% of which appear only once. Source material: blood. Every receptor here comes from a woman over 75 in good health.

Remarks on this clonotype: Just one base apart from a much larger clone, this may be a read error. V gene TRBV28 combines with J gene TRBJ1-2; D remains unclear. Germline V gives CDR1 MDHEN, CDR2 SYDVKM. The CDR3 totals 13 residues. In DNA form, the CDR3 reads TGTACCAGCAGTTTCCTCCGGGTCTATGGCTACACCTTC. Protein: CTSSFLRVYGYTF.

Only one count was recorded for this clonotype. The rearrangement uses TRBV6-5 and TRBJ2-3; D is unclear. The V end lost 0 bases, the J end lost 2 bases, and 12 bases lay between the germline ends. CDR3 size: 16 residues. Germline CDR1 MNHEY, CDR2 SVGAGI. The CDR3 nucleotides read TGTGCCAGCAGTTACTCGAGTGGCCTCCCCACAGATACGCAGTATTTT. It codes for CASSYSSGLPTDTQYF.

The rearrangement links TRBV7-2 to TRBJ2-2; 13 bases agree with TRBD2. The CDR3 has 18 amino acids. V gave up 1 base and J gave up 4 bases; unmatched junction bases: 6. Germline CDR1 reads SGHTA; CDR2 reads FQGNSA. CDR3 protein: CASSLGLAGGRITGELFF. CDR3 nucleotides: TGTGCCAGCAGCTTAGGACTAGCGGGGGGCCGGATCACCGGGGAGCTGTTTTTT.

On this clonotype: Given a much more abundant clone one base away, this may be a read error. The chain recombines TRBV4-1 with TRBJ2-4; 7 nucleotides line up with TRBD1. The CDR3 has 16 amino acids. The junction had 15 bases not matched to a gene; V was cut back by 0 bases and J by 13 bases. The germline gives CDR1 MGHRA, CDR2 YSYEKL. Here the CDR3 DNA reads TGCGCCAGCAGCCAAGAGAATGCATACGGACAGGAGGAGCAGTACTTC. It is translated as CASSQENAYGQEEQYF.

The chain employs TRBV6-6 and TRBJ2-1; 9 nucleotides align to TRBD2. Unmatched junction bases numbered 13, after V lost 4 bases and J lost 12 bases. The CDR3 covers 15 residues. Germline-derived CDR1 and CDR2 are MNHNY and SVGAGI (reference sequence). This CDR3 reads CASSSTGTSPGRQFF. DNA for the CDR3: TGTGCCAGCAGTTCAACCGGGACTAGCCCCGGCAGGCAGTTCTTC.

This clonotype came up many times. The chain has TRBV18 and TRBJ2-1, with TRBD2 matching 8 bases. The CDR3 has 16 amino acids. The germline gives CDR1 KGHSH, CDR2 LQKENI. V was clipped by 0 bases and J by 4 bases; unmatched bases: 5. The DNA for the CDR3 is TGTGCCAGCTCACCACCGTATAGCGGGATGTACAATGAGCAGTTCTTC. Its protein product is CASSPPYSGMYNEQFF.

This chain links TRBV6-1 with TRBJ2-5, with D uncertain. Germline CDR1 MNHNS, CDR2 SASEGT. V lost 8 bases to trimming and J lost 5 bases, with 15 bases between them. There are 13 residues in the CDR3. Written as DNA, the CDR3 is TGTGCCAGCTTGCTGAAGTTGGGGGAGACCCAGTACTTC. Amino acids: CASLLKLGETQYF.

There are many counts of this clonotype. The chain uses TRBV12-3 or TRBV12-4 and TRBJ2-6; no firm D call. The CDR3 totals 15 residues. The V gene lost 6 bases and the J gene lost 2 bases, with 11 bases spanning the gap. DNA of the CDR3: TGTGCCAGCAGCTCCCAACTGGCTGGGGCCAACGTCCTGACTTTC. Amino acid sequence: CASSSQLAGANVLTF.

Only a few counts were recorded for this clonotype. The chain carries TRBV5-1 and TRBJ2-1; the D call may be TRBD1 or TRBD2 (6 bases each). The germline V and J ends were trimmed by 4 bases and 6 bases, with 20 bases remaining between them. The germline gives CDR1 SGHRS, CDR2 YFSETQ. This CDR3 region has 16 residues. The CDR3 DNA sequence: TGCGCCAGCAGCGCCCGGACAGCGAGGAGGGCCAATGAGCAGTTCTTC. It codes for CASSARTARRANEQFF.

This clonotype was recorded many times. This CDR3 reads CASSSLSRGQYF. For the CDR3, the DNA is TGTGCCAGCAGTTCCCTATCGCGCGGTCAGTACTTC. The rearrangement uses TRBV12-3 or TRBV12-4 and TRBJ2-4; D is unresolved. The CDR3 extends over 12 amino acids. V dropped 4 bases and J dropped 12 bases, with 13 bases sitting between them.

The chain recombines TRBV20-1 with TRBJ2-1, with 11 bases fitting TRBD2. J was trimmed by 4 bases and V by 7 bases; bases with no gene match: 9. CDR1 and CDR2 (germline): DFQATT, SNEGSKA (reference sequence). The CDR3 contains 15 residues. The CDR3, as DNA: TGCAGTGGTACACTAGCGGGGGTCTCTTACAATGAGCAGTTCTTC. Its protein is CSGTLAGVSYNEQFF.

This chain connects TRBV7-2 to TRBJ1-5; D call uncertain. V was cut by 5 bases and J by 0 bases, with 14 bases left in between. The CDR3 covers 16 residues. Germline CDR1 and CDR2: SGHTA and FQGNSA. The CDR3 spells CASSENGPLSNQPQHF. CDR3 DNA sequence: TGTGCCAGCAGCGAAAACGGGCCCCTTAGCAATCAGCCCCAGCATTTT.

On this clonotype itself: The junction differs from germline at one of its ends, possibly a read error. The chain joins TRBV6-2 or TRBV6-3 to TRBJ2-1; maybe TRBD1 (6 bases). The tail of the sequence fits TRBJ2-7 better, so the J call may be wrong. This CDR3 region has 13 residues. Germline values: CDR1 MNHEY, CDR2 SVGEGT. In DNA form, the CDR3 reads TGCGCCAGCACCCCGGACAGCTACTACGAGCAGTACTTC. Translated, it gives CASTPDSYYEQYF.

This clonotype was recorded at least ten times. This rearrangement joins TRBV3-1 to TRBJ2-1, with TRBD2 identical over 12 bases. Germline V gives CDR1 LGHDT, CDR2 YNNKEL (reference sequence). This CDR3 spans 15 amino acids. With V trimmed by 2 bases and J by 6 bases, 2 bases remained unmatched. CDR3 protein: CASSQPSGRANEQFF. CDR3 nucleotides: TGTGCCAGCAGCCAACCTAGCGGGAGGGCCAATGAGCAGTTCTTC.

The chain carries TRBV6-5 and TRBJ2-5; D tentatively reads TRBD1 or TRBD2 (5 bases each). The J call may be mistaken, given a closer DNA end match to TRBJ2-7. The CDR3 has 13 amino acids. CDR1 and CDR2 from the germline V gene are MNHEY and SVGAGI. The CDR3 spells CASRDGETYEQYF. CDR3 DNA sequence: TGTGCCAGTAGGGACGGGGAGACCTACGAGCAGTACTTC.

There are a few counts of this clonotype. The rearrangement joins TRBV11-2 to TRBJ1-6; TRBD1 matches 8 bases. From germline, CDR1 is SGHAT and CDR2 FQNNGV. The V segment lost 5 bases and the J segment 9 bases; nucleotides outside the gene matches: 6. There are 14 residues in the CDR3. In DNA form, the CDR3 reads TGTGCCAGCAGCCGCGGACAGGGAGGTTCACCCCTCCACTTT. Amino acids: CASSRGQGGSPLHF.

The chain carries TRBV20-1 and TRBJ1-1; D is uncertain. The CDR3 has 11 amino acids. Germline V gives CDR1 DFQATT, CDR2 SNEGSKA (reference sequence). Trimming left V 4 bases short and J 5 bases short, with 8 bases between. Here the CDR3 reads CSATLTTEAFF. Here the CDR3 DNA reads TGCAGTGCTACTTTGACTACTGAAGCTTTCTTT.

This clonotype was counted at least ten times. This chain uses TRBV29-1 with TRBJ2-4; 10 bases align to TRBD1. With the DNA end fitting TRBJ2-7 better, the J assignment may be wrong. The CDR3 consists of 12 residues. From germline, CDR1 is SQVTM and CDR2 ANQGSEA. The CDR3 sequence: CSAQTGGDEQYF. DNA for the CDR3: TGCAGCGCCCAGACAGGGGGCGACGAGCAGTACTTC.

DNA for the CDR3: TGCGCCAGCAGCTTTACCGGGACAGGGGCCACAGATACGCAGTATTTT. Protein: CASSFTGTGATDTQYF. This chain joins TRBV5-1 and TRBJ2-3; 10 positions match TRBD1. The V segment lost 2 bases and the J segment 2 bases; nucleotides outside the gene matches: 5. CDR1 is SGHRS and CDR2 is YFSETQ in the germline V gene. The CDR3 has 16 residues.

The CDR3 protein is CASSQGQGVALEKLFF. The CDR3 DNA reads TGTGCCAGCAGCCAAGGACAGGGTGTCGCTCTTGAAAAACTGTTTTTT. The V call is TRBV4-2, the J call TRBJ1-4; 7 bases map to TRBD1. Germline V gene lookup returns CDR1 LGHNA and CDR2 YNFKEQ. The CDR3 is 16 residues long. J lost 7 bases, V lost 1 base, and 9 bases had no gene match.

The J gene is TRBJ2-2, the V gene TRBV5-1; D perhaps matches TRBD2 (6 bases). Germline loops: CDR1 SGHRS, CDR2 YFSETQ. The CDR3 has 15 amino acids. Trimming took 3 bases from V and 0 from J, leaving 9 bases between them. CDR3 sequence reads: CASSSLASNTGELFF. The CDR3 DNA reads TGCGCCAGCAGCTCCCTAGCGTCGAACACCGGGGAGCTGTTTTTT.

This clonotype was recorded many times. The V gene is TRBV2, the J gene TRBJ1-2; perhaps TRBD1 as D (5 bases). The CDR3 has 12 residues. V dropped 6 bases and J dropped 4 bases, with 9 bases sitting between them. The germline V gene has CDR1 SNHLY and CDR2 FYNNEI. This CDR3 reads CASRQGGYGYTF. CDR3 nucleotides: TGTGCCAGCAGGCAGGGAGGCTATGGCTACACCTTC.

Worth noting for this clonotype: Just one base apart from a much larger clone, this may be a read error. The chain combines TRBV12-3 or TRBV12-4 with TRBJ2-1; maybe TRBD2 (6 bases). The CDR3 consists of 14 residues. V was shortened by 5 bases and J by 5 bases, with 13 bases between the two germline ends. CDR3 amino acids: CASSAAGFNNEQFF. Written as DNA, the CDR3 is TGTGCCAGCAGTGCCGCGGGGTTCAACAATGAGCAGTTCTTC.

The chain carries TRBV12-3 or TRBV12-4 and TRBJ2-3, with D perhaps given as TRBD1 or TRBD2 (5 bases each). V was clipped by 6 bases and J by 1 base, with 14 bases between them. The CDR3 has 15 residues. The DNA of the CDR3 is TGTGCCAGCAGCGGTTGGAGAGGGGGCACAGATACGCAGTATTTT. Its translation is CASSGWRGGTDTQYF.

The rearrangement joins TRBV7-9 to TRBJ1-1, with 8 bases that match TRBD1. The CDR3 consists of 15 residues. V lost 6 bases and J lost 1; bases outside the gene matches: 7. The germline gives CDR1 SEHNR, CDR2 FQNEAQ (reference sequence). The CDR3 loop reads CASRSNQGANTEAFF. The DNA of the CDR3 is TGTGCCAGCAGGTCAAACCAGGGGGCGAACACTGAAGCTTTCTTT.

This clonotype was counted many times. A much more abundant neighbour one base away suggests this may be a read error. The chain has TRBV6-6 and TRBJ2-5, with 8 bases lining up with TRBD1. CDR3 size: 13 residues. V lost 4 bases, J lost 13 bases, and 11 bases stayed unmatched. In germline, CDR1 is MNHNY, CDR2 SVGAGI (reference sequence). CDR3 in amino acids: CASSFLAGGNPYF. CDR3 sequence (DNA): TGTGCCAGCAGTTTCTTAGCAGGGGGCAATCCGTACTTC.

The chain uses TRBV19 and TRBJ1-5; no firm D call. Trimming took off 4 bases at V and 7 bases at J, with 8 bases between the two ends. Germline V lookup: CDR1 LNHDA, CDR2 SQIVND (reference sequence). This CDR3 comprises 12 residues. The CDR3 region is CASSKAEQPQHF. DNA for the CDR3: TGTGCCAGTAGTAAGGCCGAGCAGCCCCAGCATTTT.